The next 23 T cell receptor beta chains were all read from a single sample in a study of blood T cell repertoires in COVID-19. Sequenced by immunoSEQ multiplex PCR; TCRdb stores in-frame clones only, minus some. The data contain about 370,000 clones, 80% to 90% of them singletons. The sequencing input was peripheral blood. The origin of the receptors is a woman aged 25 to 39 with COVID-19, enrolled during active disease.

The gene calls are TRBV4-2 and TRBJ1-1; D remains ambiguous. The CDR3 extends over 12 amino acids. Trimming left V 8 bases short and J 0 bases short, with 7 bases between. In germline, CDR1 is LGHNA, CDR2 YNFKEQ. The CDR3 sequence is CASEGMNTEAFF. CDR3 DNA sequence: TGTGCCAGCGAGGGTATGAACACTGAAGCTTTCTTT.

The chain links TRBV4-2 to TRBJ2-5, with D tentatively TRBD2 (5 bases). This CDR3 comprises 14 residues. Germline lookup yields CDR1 LGHNA and CDR2 YNFKEQ. The V gene lost 4 bases and the J gene lost 4 bases, with 13 bases spanning the gap. This chain's CDR3 is CASSPLGEGETQYF. In DNA form, the CDR3 reads TGTGCCAGCAGCCCCCTGGGTGAGGGAGAGACCCAGTACTTC.

This clone was observed a handful of times. V gene TRBV28 combines with J gene TRBJ2-2, with D possibly being TRBD1 (5 bases). Germline lookup yields CDR1 MDHEN and CDR2 SYDVKM. The CDR3 has 15 amino acids. Trimming removed 2 bases from V and 2 bases from J, with 9 bases in between. The CDR3 protein is CASSLETVNTGELFF. Written as DNA, the CDR3 is TGTGCCAGCAGTTTAGAGACAGTAAACACCGGGGAGCTGTTTTTT.

The genes are TRBV10-3 and TRBJ2-7; possibly TRBD1 for D (5 bases). V lost 2 bases to trimming and J lost 4 bases, with 12 bases between them. This CDR3 comprises 14 residues. Germline loops: CDR1 ENHRY, CDR2 SYGVKD. The CDR3 sequence is CAISEGQGSYEQYV. The CDR3 DNA follows: TGTGCCATCAGTGAGGGGCAGGGAAGTTACGAGCAGTACGTC.

CDR3 region: CASSLEAGAPYNEQFF. CDR3 sequence (DNA): TGTGCCAGCAGTTTGGAAGCGGGGGCCCCCTACAATGAGCAGTTCTTC. V usage is TRBV11-2 and J usage is TRBJ2-1; 8 bases fit TRBD2. Losses at the gene ends were 6 bases for V and 2 bases for J; bases not matched to a gene: 9. CDR1 SGHAT and CDR2 FQNNGV come from the germline V gene. The CDR3 has 16 amino acids.

This clone was seen once. The chain carries TRBV5-1 and TRBJ2-1; 11 bases agree with TRBD2. The CDR3 runs 16 residues. Germline V lookup: CDR1 SGHRS, CDR2 YFSETQ. V lost 2 bases, J lost 4 bases, and 5 bases stayed unmatched. CDR3 residues: CASSFAGTSGYNEQFF. The DNA of the CDR3 is TGCGCCAGCAGCTTCGCAGGGACTAGCGGTTACAATGAGCAGTTCTTC.

The rearrangement links TRBV20-1 to TRBJ1-5; D might be TRBD1 (6 bases). This CDR3 is 11 amino acids long. The germline V and J ends were trimmed by 3 bases and 6 bases, with 6 bases remaining between them. Germline CDR1 reads DFQATT; CDR2 reads SNEGSKA (reference sequence). Written as DNA, the CDR3 is TGCAGTGCTAGGGACAGTCAGCCCCAGCATTTT. This sequence encodes CSARDSQPQHF.

This chain joins TRBV6-2 or TRBV6-3 and TRBJ1-1; 8 bases are shared with TRBD1. This CDR3 has 14 residues. CDR1 and CDR2 (germline): MNHEY, SVGEGT. The V segment lost 5 bases and the J segment 1 base; nucleotides outside the gene matches: 3. CDR3: CASSADRENTEAFF. The CDR3 bases are TGTGCCAGCAGTGCGGACAGGGAGAACACTGAAGCTTTCTTT.

The chain recombines TRBV5-8 with TRBJ1-5; D unclear. V dropped 7 bases and J dropped 5 bases, with 13 bases sitting between them. Germline CDR1 SGHTS, CDR2 YDEGEE. The CDR3 totals 13 residues. Written as DNA, the CDR3 is TGTGCCAGCGGCGCCTTGGAGGATCAGCCCCAGCATTTT. Translating gives CASGALEDQPQHF.

V is TRBV2 and J is TRBJ1-2; no reliable D call. V dropped 10 bases and J dropped 1 base, with 10 bases sitting between them. CDR1 is SNHLY, CDR2 FYNNEI, per germline. This CDR3 contains 12 residues. As DNA, the CDR3 is TGTGCCACTAAACAGAATAACTATGGCTACACCTTC. This translates into CATKQNNYGYTF.

The sample holds a few counts of this clone. This sequence joins TRBV19 and TRBJ2-3, with 9 bases matching TRBD2. V shed 0 bases, J shed 6 bases, and the junction held 13 bases outside the gene matches. Germline values: CDR1 LNHDA, CDR2 SQIVND (reference sequence). The CDR3 length is 18 residues. In DNA form, the CDR3 reads TGTGCCAGTAGTATAGAGTTGCTCGCGGGAGGGGTCGGCGATACGCAGTATTTT. It specifies CASSIELLAGGVGDTQYF.

This clone appeared a few times. The chain recombines TRBV3-1 (or the pseudogene TRBV3-2) with TRBJ2-3; 10 bases agree with TRBD2. The CDR3 runs to 18 residues. V lost 3 bases and J lost 2; bases outside the gene matches: 11. The germline V gene encodes CDR1 LGHDT and CDR2 YNNKEL (reference sequence). This CDR3 reads CASSHRSSGRHYTDTQYF. CDR3 DNA: TGTGCCAGCAGCCACCGGAGTAGCGGGAGGCATTACACAGATACGCAGTATTTT.

The V gene is TRBV2, the J gene TRBJ2-7, with 7 bases lining up with TRBD1. The CDR3 is made up of 13 amino acids. The germline gives CDR1 SNHLY, CDR2 FYNNEI. V lost 8 bases to trimming and J lost 3 bases; unmatched junction nucleotides: 7. The CDR3 here is CASSRTGDYEQYV. CDR3 DNA: TGTGCCAGCTCCCGGACAGGTGACTACGAGCAGTACGTC.

This chain links TRBV5-4 with TRBJ1-4; no reliable D call. Germline V lookup: CDR1 SGHNT, CDR2 YYREEE (reference sequence). V was cut by 7 bases and J by 4 bases, with 20 bases left in between. The CDR3 contains 16 residues. In DNA form, the CDR3 reads TGTGCCAGCTTAATTCGTAAATACAGTTATAATGAAAAACTGTTTTTT. The encoded protein is CASLIRKYSYNEKLFF.

This sequence joins TRBV28 and TRBJ1-4; TRBD1 is a possible D gene (5 bases). The CDR3 runs 13 residues. Trimming removed 7 bases at V and 7 bases at J, with 13 bases between. Germline assignment: CDR1 MDHEN and CDR2 SYDVKM. CDR3: CASTGGLGEKLFF. The CDR3 DNA follows: TGTGCCAGCACCGGGGGATTGGGTGAAAAACTGTTTTTT.

The CDR3 DNA reads as TGTGCCATCAGTGAAGGTGCACCCAGGCGTTGGAACACTGAAGCTTTCTTT. Translation: CAISEGAPRRWNTEAFF. This sequence joins TRBV10-3 and TRBJ1-1; no firm D call. The V gene lost 3 bases and the J gene lost 1 base, with 18 bases spanning the gap. The germline V gene encodes CDR1 ENHRY and CDR2 SYGVKD. The CDR3 covers 17 residues.

This chain joins TRBV4-3 and TRBJ1-1, with no clear D. The V gene's germline CDR1 is LGHNA and CDR2 YSLEER. V lost 5 bases, J lost 4 bases, and 17 bases lay in between. The CDR3 consists of 15 residues. The CDR3 region is CASSFTRGTGTEAFF. The CDR3 DNA reads as TGCGCCAGCAGCTTCACCCGGGGAACGGGCACTGAAGCTTTCTTT.

V gene TRBV6-5 combines with J gene TRBJ1-3; maybe TRBD1 (5 bases). There are 13 residues in the CDR3. Between the trimmed V and J ends, which lost 10 bases and 4 bases, there was a span of 14 bases. Germline V gives CDR1 MNHEY, CDR2 SVGAGI. The DNA for the CDR3 is TGTGCCACCGCCCGGGGACTAGGAAACACCATATATTTT. It is translated as CATARGLGNTIYF.

The chain's CDR3 is CASTSSGRGPDTQYF. The CDR3 coding sequence is TGTGCCAGCACCTCCAGCGGGAGGGGCCCAGATACGCAGTATTTT. The rearrangement uses TRBV7-6 and TRBJ2-3; 10 bases fit TRBD2. Germline assignment: CDR1 SGHVS and CDR2 FNYEAQ. This CDR3 has 15 amino acids. Trimming at V came to 7 bases and at J to 4 bases, leaving 8 bases not matched to a gene.

The rearrangement uses TRBV10-3 and TRBJ1-2; a possible D gene is TRBD1 (5 bases). Germline V lookup: CDR1 ENHRY, CDR2 SYGVKD. With 3 bases removed from V and 2 bases from J, the gap between germline ends came to 10 bases. This CDR3 has 14 amino acids. The CDR3 DNA reads TGTGCCATCAGTGATGGGGCGCTAAACTATGGCTACACCTTC. It codes for CAISDGALNYGYTF.

The rearrangement links TRBV3-1 (or the pseudogene TRBV3-2) to TRBJ2-2; 8 nucleotides line up with TRBD2. CDR3 length: 16 residues. V trimming: 4 bases; J trimming: 1 base; junction bases outside the gene matches: 5. Germline CDR1 reads LGHDT; CDR2 reads YNNKEL (reference sequence). The CDR3 loop reads CASSRGGRQNTGELFF. The CDR3, as DNA: TGTGCCAGCAGCCGTGGCGGGAGGCAGAACACCGGGGAGCTGTTTTTT.

V usage is TRBV19 and J usage is TRBJ1-1, with no clear D. Germline V gene lookup returns CDR1 LNHDA and CDR2 SQIVND (reference sequence). Trimming stripped 0 bases from V and 5 bases from J, with 19 bases between. This CDR3 spans 17 amino acids. The CDR3 protein is CASSIDPGDSGRTEAFF. For the CDR3, the DNA is TGTGCCAGTAGTATAGACCCCGGAGATTCTGGGAGAACTGAAGCTTTCTTT.

The rearrangement links TRBV19 to TRBJ2-5; 7 nucleotides match TRBD1. Germline CDR1 and CDR2: LNHDA and SQIVND (reference sequence). Losses at the gene ends were 3 bases for V and 5 bases for J; bases not matched to a gene: 9. There are 15 residues in the CDR3. In DNA form, the CDR3 reads TGTGCCAGTAGTATCTTGGCAGGGGGTGCCGAGACCCAGTACTTC. It specifies CASSILAGGAETQYF.